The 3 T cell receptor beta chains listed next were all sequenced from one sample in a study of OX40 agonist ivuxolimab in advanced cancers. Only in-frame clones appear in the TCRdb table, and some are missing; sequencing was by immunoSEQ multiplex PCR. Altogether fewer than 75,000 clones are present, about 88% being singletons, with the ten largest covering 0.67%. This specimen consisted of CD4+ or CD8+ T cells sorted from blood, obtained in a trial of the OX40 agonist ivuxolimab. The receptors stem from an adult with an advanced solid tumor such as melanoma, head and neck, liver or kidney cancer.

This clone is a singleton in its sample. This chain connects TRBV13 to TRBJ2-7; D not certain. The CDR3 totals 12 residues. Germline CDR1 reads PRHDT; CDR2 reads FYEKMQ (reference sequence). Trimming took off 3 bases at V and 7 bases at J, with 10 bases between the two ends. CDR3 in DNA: TGTGCCAGCAGCTTCGAAGGACGGGAGCAGTACTTC. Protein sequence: CASSFEGREQYF.

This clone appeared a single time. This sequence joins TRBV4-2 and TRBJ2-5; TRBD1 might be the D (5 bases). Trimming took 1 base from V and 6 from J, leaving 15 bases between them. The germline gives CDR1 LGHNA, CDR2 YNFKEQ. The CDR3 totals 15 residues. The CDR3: CASSQALSGWKTQYF. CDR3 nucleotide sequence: TGTGCCAGCAGCCAAGCTCTGTCAGGGTGGAAGACCCAGTACTTC.

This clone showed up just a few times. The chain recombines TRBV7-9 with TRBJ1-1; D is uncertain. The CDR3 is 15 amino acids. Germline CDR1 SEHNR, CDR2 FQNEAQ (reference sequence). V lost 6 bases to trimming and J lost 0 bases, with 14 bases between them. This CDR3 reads CASRLSGRMNTEAFF. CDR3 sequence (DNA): TGTGCCAGCAGGTTAAGCGGACGGATGAACACTGAAGCTTTCTTT.